This TCR beta chain came from a study of blood T cell repertoires in COVID-19. Looking at the study overall: Spain, Italy and the United States supplied samples that represented acute and convalescent COVID-19. PBMCs, B-cell-depleted T cells, or T cells provided the cDNA or gDNA that made up the material.

In the original analysis: Cell counts per sample came from amplifying reference gene primers. TCRdb keeps only in-frame clones here, not all; method: immunoSEQ multiplex PCR. The DNA was the basis for D and trimming; V, J and clone size are from that table. Of fewer than 100,000 clones listed, about 89% are singletons. The V and J ends lost 4 bases and 2 bases respectively, with 15 bases between them. Germline lookup yields CDR1 SGHRS and CDR2 YFSETQ. This CDR3 contains 16 residues. Material: peripheral blood. This clonotype was obtained from a human donor with acute or convalescent COVID-19. The donor label of this sample is uncertain. The J gene is TRBJ2-2, the V gene TRBV5-1, with D perhaps TRBD2 (5 bases). The CDR3 bases are TGCGCCAGCAGCGTGGTCGGGGTCTTAAACACCGGGGAGCTGTTTTTT. It yields the protein CASSVVGVLNTGELFF.